Described below is a single TCR beta chain sequence and its context. TCRdb keeps only in-frame clones here, not all; method: immunoSEQ multiplex PCR. Here the sample spans some 320,000 clones, about nine tenths being singletons. The data were obtained in a study of blood T cell repertoires in COVID-19. CDR1 is MNHEY, CDR2 SVGAGI, per germline. The V end was cut by 4 bases, the J end by 6 bases, with 10 bases between. The CDR3 is 12 residues long. The origin of this receptor is a man between 60 and 75 years old who had recovered from COVID-19. The J gene is TRBJ2-7, the V gene TRBV6-5, with TRBD2 as a possible D gene (5 bases). Source material: PBMCs or T cells enriched from blood (not recorded which). The CDR3 loop reads CASSSFEGEQYF. In nucleotides, the CDR3 is TGTGCCAGCAGTTCTTTTGAGGGCGAGCAGTACTTC.